This T cell receptor beta chain was captured by sequencing in a study of cytomegalovirus exposure and HLA in healthy donors. The PCR made use of 60 Vbeta and 13 Jbeta primers. Generated by immunoSEQ multiplex PCR, the TCRdb table keeps only in-frame clones and is missing some. Of more than 80,000 clones detected, roughly 71% appear once; the ten largest clones hold 2.5% to 3%. Study-wide results and caveats: Later analysis demonstrated an association between a missense DCLRE1C variant and TCR beta V- and J-gene trimming. A later analysis found common viral pathogens apparently linked to several of the most significant clusters.

With respect to this clone: Antigen: not known.

V was pared by 4 bases and J by 1 base, with 6 bases of the junction left unmatched. Per the germline V gene, CDR1 is MGHRA and CDR2 is YSYEKL. CDR3 size: 16 residues. Material for sequencing was PBMCs. The clonotype was recovered from a male donor in good health and CMV-seropositive. The chain carries TRBV4-1 and TRBJ2-1, with 8 bases matching TRBD2. CDR3 loop: CASSRLGTSSYNEQFF. The CDR3 DNA reads TGCGCCAGCAGCCGACTAGGGACTAGTTCCTACAATGAGCAGTTCTTC.